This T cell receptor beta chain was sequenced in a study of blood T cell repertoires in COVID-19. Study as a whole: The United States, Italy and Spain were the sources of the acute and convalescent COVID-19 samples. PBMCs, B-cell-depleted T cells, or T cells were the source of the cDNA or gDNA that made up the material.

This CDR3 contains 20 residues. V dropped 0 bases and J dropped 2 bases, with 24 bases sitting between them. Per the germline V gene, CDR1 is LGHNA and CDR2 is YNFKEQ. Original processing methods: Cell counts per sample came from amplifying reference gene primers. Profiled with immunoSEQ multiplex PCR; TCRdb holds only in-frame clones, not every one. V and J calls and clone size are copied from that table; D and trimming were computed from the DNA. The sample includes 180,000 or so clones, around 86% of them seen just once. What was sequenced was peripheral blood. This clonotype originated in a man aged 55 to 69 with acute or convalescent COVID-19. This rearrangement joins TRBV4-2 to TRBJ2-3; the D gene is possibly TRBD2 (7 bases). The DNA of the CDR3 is TGTGCCAGCAGCCAAGAGGGGGGCGAGAGGGACTACCCGTTCACAGATACGCAGTATTTT. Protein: CASSQEGGERDYPFTDTQYF.